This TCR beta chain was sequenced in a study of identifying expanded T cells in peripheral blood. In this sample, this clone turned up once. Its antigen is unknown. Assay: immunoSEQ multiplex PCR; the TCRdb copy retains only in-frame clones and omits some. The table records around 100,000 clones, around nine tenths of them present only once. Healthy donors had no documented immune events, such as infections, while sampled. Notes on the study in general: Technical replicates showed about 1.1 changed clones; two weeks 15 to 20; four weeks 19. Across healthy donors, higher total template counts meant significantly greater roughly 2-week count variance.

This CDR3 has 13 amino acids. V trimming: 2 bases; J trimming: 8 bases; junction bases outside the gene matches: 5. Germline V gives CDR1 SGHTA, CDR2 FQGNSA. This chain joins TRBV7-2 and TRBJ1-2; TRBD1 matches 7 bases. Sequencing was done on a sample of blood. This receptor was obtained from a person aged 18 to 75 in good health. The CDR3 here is CASSLIGGDGYTF. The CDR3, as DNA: TGTGCCAGCAGCTTAATAGGGGGCGACGGCTACACCTTC. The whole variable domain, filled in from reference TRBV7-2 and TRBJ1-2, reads GAGVSQSPSNKVTEKGKDVELRCDPISGHTALYWYRQSLGQGLEFLIYFQGNSAPDKSGLPSDRFSAERTGGSVSTLTIQRTQQEDSAVYLCASSLIGGDGYTFGSGTRLTVV.